The 22 T cell receptor beta chains given below trace back to one sample, sequenced in a study of cytomegalovirus exposure and HLA in healthy donors. PCR was performed using 60 Vbeta and 13 Jbeta primers. Profiling relied on immunoSEQ multiplex PCR, and the TCRdb table lists in-frame clones only, not all of them. This sample has 210,000 or so clones, with around 83% found just once. Sequencing was performed on PBMCs. The receptors originated from a girl between 5 and 17 years old in good health and CMV-seronegative.

This clone was recorded only once. The genes are TRBV15 and TRBJ2-1; TRBD1 is a possible D gene (6 bases). The CDR3 consists of 17 residues. V lost 0 bases, J lost 4 bases, and 16 bases lay in between. The germline V gene encodes CDR1 LNHNV and CDR2 YYDKDF (reference sequence). Here the CDR3 reads CATSRDLGTTGYNEQFF. The CDR3 bases are TGTGCCACCAGCAGAGATCTGGGGACAACGGGATACAATGAGCAGTTCTTC.

This chain joins TRBV5-1 and TRBJ2-7; 7 nucleotides match TRBD1. V dropped 0 bases and J dropped 5; count of bases not matched to a gene: 5. There are 14 residues in the CDR3. The germline V gene has CDR1 SGHRS and CDR2 YFSETQ. DNA of the CDR3: TGCGCCAGCAGCTTGGATTGGGACAGCCACGAGCAGTACTTC. Residues: CASSLDWDSHEQYF.

There are a few counts of this clone. The chain employs TRBV5-5 and TRBJ1-5; 8 positions agree with TRBD1. The ends lost 3 bases at V and 6 bases at J; junction bases unmatched: 11. The CDR3 runs 16 residues. CDR1 is SGHKS and CDR2 is YYEKEE in the germline V gene (reference sequence). The CDR3 coding sequence is TGTGCCAGCAGCTACGGACAGGGAATGTCGGGTCAGCCCCAGCATTTT. Translated, it gives CASSYGQGMSGQPQHF.

The V gene is TRBV6-5, the J gene TRBJ1-2; D remains unclear. Germline CDR1 MNHEY, CDR2 SVGAGI. The CDR3 totals 13 residues. Trimming cost V 8 bases and J 2 bases, with 12 bases left between them. In nucleotides, the CDR3 is TGTGCCAGCCGTGTTACATACAACTATGGCTACACCTTC. It translates to CASRVTYNYGYTF.

This chain links TRBV27 with TRBJ2-7, with 8 positions matching TRBD2. Germline assignment: CDR1 MNHEY and CDR2 SMNVEV (reference sequence). The CDR3 has 12 residues. Trimming cost V 5 bases and J 7 bases; bases outside gene matches: 4. CDR3 residues: CASSVPGGEQYF. The CDR3 nucleotides read TGTGCCAGCAGTGTCCCGGGAGGGGAGCAGTACTTC.

The chain combines TRBV14 with TRBJ2-3; 9 nucleotides align to TRBD2. CDR3 length: 18 amino acids. Germline values: CDR1 SGHDN, CDR2 FVKESK. After removal of 0 bases from V and 2 bases from J, the junction contained 9 bases not matched to a gene. The CDR3 is CASSQDASLAGFTDTQYF. CDR3 bases: TGTGCCAGCAGCCAAGATGCTTCCCTAGCGGGGTTCACAGATACGCAGTATTTT.

The chain has TRBV6-4 and TRBJ2-3, with 8 bases fitting TRBD2. V trimming: 6 bases; J trimming: 2 bases; junction bases outside the gene matches: 7. Germline lookup yields CDR1 MRHNA and CDR2 SNTAGT. There are 15 residues in the CDR3. In DNA form, the CDR3 reads TGTGCCAGCAGCCCAGCGGGGGAGCCCACAGATACGCAGTATTTT. It translates to CASSPAGEPTDTQYF.

The chain couples TRBV7-3 to TRBJ2-3; a weak D match, TRBD2 (6 bases). This CDR3 comprises 14 residues. Germline CDR1 and CDR2: SGHTA and FQGTGA. Deletions cut 5 bases from V and 4 bases from J, with 13 bases between. CDR3 sequence (DNA): TGTGCCAGCAGCCGGAGGGCCGAACCAGATACGCAGTATTTT. Translated, it gives CASSRRAEPDTQYF.

The chain carries TRBV4-1 and TRBJ2-3, with 8 bases lining up with TRBD2. V shed 1 base and J 2 bases; nucleotides not matched to a gene: 14. Looked up from germline, CDR1 is MGHRA and CDR2 is YSYEKL. The CDR3 is 19 amino acids. The CDR3 spells CASSQVQVSRGDSTDTQYF. For the CDR3, the DNA is TGCGCCAGCAGCCAAGTCCAAGTTTCGCGGGGGGACTCCACAGATACGCAGTATTTT.

The chain employs TRBV19 and TRBJ2-2, with D maybe TRBD2 (5 bases). With 2 bases removed from V and 7 bases from J, the gap between germline ends came to 14 bases. The germline gives CDR1 LNHDA, CDR2 SQIVND (reference sequence). The CDR3 loop spans 15 amino acids. The CDR3 protein is CASSIRVSGDGELFF. DNA of the CDR3: TGTGCCAGTAGTATAAGAGTGAGCGGCGACGGGGAGCTGTTTTTT.

CDR3 coding DNA: TGTGCCAGCTCACCAGGGAAAGGACAGATAAACACTGAAGCTTTCTTT. The encoded protein is CASSPGKGQINTEAFF. This chain connects TRBV18 to TRBJ1-1; D is possibly TRBD1 (6 bases). The CDR3 spans 16 residues. Trimming removed 2 bases from V and 2 bases from J, with 15 bases in between. CDR1 KGHSH and CDR2 LQKENI come from the germline V gene.

The chain couples TRBV7-2 to TRBJ2-1; 8 bases align to TRBD2. Germline CDR1 and CDR2: SGHTA and FQGNSA. The CDR3 consists of 17 residues. The ends lost 3 bases at V and 10 bases at J; junction bases unmatched: 17. This chain's CDR3 is CASSFQSGTRGREEQFF. CDR3 sequence (DNA): TGTGCCAGCAGCTTCCAATCAGGGACTAGAGGGCGGGAGGAGCAGTTCTTC.

The chain is built from TRBV5-1 and TRBJ2-2, with D perhaps TRBD2 (6 bases). The CDR3 is 14 amino acids. Germline CDR1 and CDR2: SGHRS and YFSETQ. V lost 7 bases and J lost 5, with 15 bases in between. The CDR3 sequence is CASSAWEATGELFF. CDR3 nucleotide sequence: TGCGCCAGCTCAGCCTGGGAGGCAACCGGGGAGCTGTTTTTT.

This clone was picked up a small number of times. This sequence joins TRBV5-5 and TRBJ2-3, with 9 positions matching TRBD1. Losses at the gene ends were 0 bases for V and 0 bases for J; bases not matched to a gene: 5. The CDR3 has 17 amino acids. Germline V gives CDR1 SGHKS, CDR2 YYEKEE (reference sequence). The DNA for the CDR3 is TGTGCCAGCAGCTTGGAGGGACAGGGCTATAGCACAGATACGCAGTATTTT. As protein: CASSLEGQGYSTDTQYF.

This chain links TRBV7-2 with TRBJ1-6, with D maybe TRBD1 (5 bases). There are 17 residues in the CDR3. Germline CDR1 SGHTA, CDR2 FQGNSA. Trimming pared 6 bases from V and 6 bases from J, leaving 21 bases between. The CDR3 nucleotides are TGTGCCAGCAGTCAAACAACGATCCAGGGAGGTAATTCACCCCTCCACTTT. Translation: CASSQTTIQGGNSPLHF.

This chain links TRBV13 with TRBJ1-2, with 7 positions matching TRBD1. The junction had 18 bases not matched to a gene; V was cut back by 5 bases and J by 3 bases. The CDR3 spans 18 residues. Germline V gene sequence: CDR1 PRHDT, CDR2 FYEKMQ (reference sequence). CDR3 in DNA: TGTGCCAGCAGCCCACGCCGGTCCCCTACAGGGGTTGACTATGGCTACACCTTC. Its translation: CASSPRRSPTGVDYGYTF.

The V call is TRBV28, the J call TRBJ2-2; maybe TRBD1 (6 bases). V was cut by 5 bases and J by 4 bases, with 14 bases left in between. The CDR3 extends over 15 amino acids. Germline V gene sequence: CDR1 MDHEN, CDR2 SYDVKM. Here the CDR3 DNA reads TGTGCCAGCAGTGTGCCGGGACACCTCACCGGGGAGCTGTTTTTT. Translating it yields CASSVPGHLTGELFF. Complete variable domain (other parts from reference TRBV28 and TRBJ2-2): DVKVTQSSRYLVKRTGEKVFLECVQDMDHENMFWYRQDPGLGLRLIYFSYDVKMKEKGDIPEGYSVSREKKERFSLILESASTNQTSMYLCASSVPGHLTGELFFGEGSRLTVL.

This chain links TRBV5-1 with TRBJ2-1; 10 bases map to TRBD2. Trimming took 2 bases from V and 3 from J; bases not matched to a gene: 5. This CDR3 is built from 16 residues. The germline gives CDR1 SGHRS, CDR2 YFSETQ. CDR3 amino acids: CASSLMGTSDYNEQFF. The CDR3 region has the DNA TGCGCCAGCAGCTTAATGGGGACTAGCGACTACAATGAGCAGTTCTTC.

V and J are TRBV19 and TRBJ1-1; TRBD1 aligns across 12 bases. The germline CDR1 and CDR2 sequences are LNHDA and SQIVND (reference sequence). The CDR3 has 16 amino acids. V lost 1 base to trimming and J lost 10 bases; unmatched junction nucleotides: 10. This chain's CDR3 is CASSIAGGQGASSAFF. In DNA, the CDR3 is TGTGCCAGTAGTATAGCGGGGGGACAGGGGGCGTCTTCAGCTTTCTTT. The whole variable domain, remainder taken from reference TRBV19 and TRBJ1-1, is DGGITQSPKYLFRKEGQNVTLSCEQNLNHDAMYWYRQDPGQGLRLIYYSQIVNDFQKGDIAEGYSVSREKKESFPLTVTSAQKNPTAFYLCASSIAGGQGASSAFFGQGTRLTVV.

The V and J genes are TRBV7-3 and TRBJ2-1; tentatively, D is TRBD2 (6 bases). Deletions cut 6 bases from V and 4 bases from J, with 13 bases between. CDR1 SGHTA and CDR2 FQGTGA come from the germline V gene. This CDR3 comprises 14 residues. CDR3 DNA: TGTGCCAGCAGTCGGGAGTCGGGGTACAATGAGCAGTTCTTC. Its protein product is CASSRESGYNEQFF.

V gene TRBV6-4 combines with J gene TRBJ2-1, with 14 bases that match TRBD2. The CDR3 has 16 amino acids. Germline assignment: CDR1 MRHNA and CDR2 SNTAGT. The ends lost 3 bases at V and 8 bases at J; junction bases unmatched: 6. The CDR3 sequence is CASSDSTSGRAYEQFF. The CDR3 DNA follows: TGTGCCAGCAGTGATTCGACTAGCGGGAGGGCCTATGAGCAGTTCTTC.

The rearrangement joins TRBV18 to TRBJ2-3, with a weak D call TRBD2 (6 bases). CDR3 length: 15 amino acids. Trimming removed 2 bases from V and 3 bases from J, with 12 bases in between. Looked up from germline, CDR1 is KGHSH and CDR2 is LQKENI. The DNA of the CDR3 is TGTGCCAGCTCACCATCACTGAGCGGGACAGATACGCAGTATTTT. Protein sequence: CASSPSLSGTDTQYF.